These 2 T cell receptor beta chains share one sample of origin, sequenced in a study of blood T cell repertoires in COVID-19. The repertoire was sequenced with immunoSEQ multiplex PCR; TCRdb's copy has only in-frame clones and lacks some. The table lists about 200,000 clones, 75% to 95% of them singletons. Sequencing was performed on peripheral blood. These receptors were taken from a man aged 45 to 65 with acute or convalescent COVID-19.

The chain employs TRBV5-1 and TRBJ2-3; 9 nucleotides line up with TRBD2. V shed 1 base, J shed 1 base, and the junction held 7 bases outside the gene matches. Germline V gene sequence: CDR1 SGHRS, CDR2 YFSETQ. The CDR3 runs to 17 residues. CDR3 residues: CASSLRAGGYGTDTQYF. DNA of the CDR3: TGCGCCAGCAGCTTGCGTGCGGGAGGGTACGGCACAGATACGCAGTATTTT.

The chain links TRBV19 to TRBJ1-4; 10 bases are a match to TRBD1. Germline CDR1 and CDR2: LNHDA and SQIVND (reference sequence). Trimming cost V 5 bases and J 8 bases; bases outside gene matches: 5. The CDR3 has 14 residues. The CDR3 is CASSPGTGVEKLFF. The CDR3 DNA is TGTGCCAGTAGTCCCGGGACAGGGGTAGAAAAACTGTTTTTT.